This TCR beta chain came from a study of CD8 T cells in Susac syndrome. Points from the study as a whole: The study's TCR sequencing and HLA analysis covered a relatively small number of individuals, and the study acknowledged this.

Reverse transcription of roughly 0.5 to 1 ug RNA was carried out with random hexamers. The method of amplification for TCR beta CDR3 was immunoSEQ multiplex PCR, covering 54 Vbeta and 13 Jbeta. TCRdb re-derived calls from the immunoSEQ multiplex PCR reads in MiXCR, one entry per CDR3 protein. The sample holds 250,000 to 300,000 distinct CDR3 sequences, more than 75% seen once. Notes on this clonotype: Its antigen is unidentified.

Trimming left V 7 bases short and J 0 bases short, with 15 bases between. Germline assignment: CDR1 SNHLY and CDR2 FYNNEI. The CDR3 covers 16 residues. CD8+ and CD4+ T cells from blood underwent TCR beta sequencing, which was carried out in a high-throughput format. The multiple sclerosis control group was made up of treatment-naive patients with stable or active relapsing-remitting disease. This receptor was taken from a human donor with multiple sclerosis. The chain carries TRBV2 and TRBJ1-4, with D hard to call. The material sequenced was CD8+ T cells from PBMCs. The CDR3 is CASTHSDFATNEKLFF. In DNA form, the CDR3 reads TGTGCCAGCACGCACAGCGACTTTGCAACTAATGAAAAACTGTTTTTT.